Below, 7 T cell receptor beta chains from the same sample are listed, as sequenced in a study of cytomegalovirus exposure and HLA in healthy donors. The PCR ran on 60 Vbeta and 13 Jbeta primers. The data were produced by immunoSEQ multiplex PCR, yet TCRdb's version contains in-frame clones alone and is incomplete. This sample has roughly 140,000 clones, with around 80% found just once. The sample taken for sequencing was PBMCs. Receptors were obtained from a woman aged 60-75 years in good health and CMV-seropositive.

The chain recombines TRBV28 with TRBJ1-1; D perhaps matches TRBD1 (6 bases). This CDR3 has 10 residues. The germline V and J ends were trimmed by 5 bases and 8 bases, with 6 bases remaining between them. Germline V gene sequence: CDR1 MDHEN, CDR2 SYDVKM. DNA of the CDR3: TGTGCCAGCAGTGACAGGGAAGCTTTCTTT. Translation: CASSDREAFF. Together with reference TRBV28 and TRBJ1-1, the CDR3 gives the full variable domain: DVKVTQSSRYLVKRTGEKVFLECVQDMDHENMFWYRQDPGLGLRLIYFSYDVKMKEKGDIPEGYSVSREKKERFSLILESASTNQTSMYLCASSDREAFFGQGTRLTVV.

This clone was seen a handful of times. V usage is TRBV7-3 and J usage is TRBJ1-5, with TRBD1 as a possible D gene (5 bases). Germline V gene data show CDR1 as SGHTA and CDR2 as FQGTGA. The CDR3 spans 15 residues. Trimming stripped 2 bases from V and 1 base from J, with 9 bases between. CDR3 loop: CASSLGRGSNQPQHF. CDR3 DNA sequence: TGTGCCAGCAGCTTAGGGAGGGGCAGCAATCAGCCCCAGCATTTT.

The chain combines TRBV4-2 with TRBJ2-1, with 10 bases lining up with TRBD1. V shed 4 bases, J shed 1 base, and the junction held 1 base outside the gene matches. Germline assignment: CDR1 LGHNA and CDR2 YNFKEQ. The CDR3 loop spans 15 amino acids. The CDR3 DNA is TGTGCCAGCAGCCGGGACAGGGGTTCCTACAATGAGCAGTTCTTC. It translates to CASSRDRGSYNEQFF.

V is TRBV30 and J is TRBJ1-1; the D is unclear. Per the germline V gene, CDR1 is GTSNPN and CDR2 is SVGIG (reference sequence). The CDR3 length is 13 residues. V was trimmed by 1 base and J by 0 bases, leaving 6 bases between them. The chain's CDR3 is CAWSDTLNTEAFF. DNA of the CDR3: TGTGCCTGGAGTGACACACTGAACACTGAAGCTTTCTTT. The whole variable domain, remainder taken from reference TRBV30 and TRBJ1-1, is SQTIHQWPATLVQPVGSPLSLECTVEGTSNPNLYWYRQAAGRGLQLLFYSVGIGQISSEVPQNLSASRPQDRQFILSSKKLLLSDSGFYLCAWSDTLNTEAFFGQGTRLTVV.

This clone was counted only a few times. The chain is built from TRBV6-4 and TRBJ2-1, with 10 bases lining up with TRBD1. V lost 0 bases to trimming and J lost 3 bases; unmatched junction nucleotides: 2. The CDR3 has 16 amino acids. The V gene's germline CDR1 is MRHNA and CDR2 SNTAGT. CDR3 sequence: CASSDSTGGDYNEQFF. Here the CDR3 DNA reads TGTGCCAGCAGTGACTCGACAGGGGGCGACTACAATGAGCAGTTCTTC.

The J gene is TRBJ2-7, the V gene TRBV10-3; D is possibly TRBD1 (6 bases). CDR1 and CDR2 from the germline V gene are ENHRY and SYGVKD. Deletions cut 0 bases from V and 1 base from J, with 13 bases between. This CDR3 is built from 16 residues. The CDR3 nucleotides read TGTGCCATCAGTGAGTCGACTCCACAGGGTTCCTACGAGCAGTACTTC. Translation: CAISESTPQGSYEQYF.

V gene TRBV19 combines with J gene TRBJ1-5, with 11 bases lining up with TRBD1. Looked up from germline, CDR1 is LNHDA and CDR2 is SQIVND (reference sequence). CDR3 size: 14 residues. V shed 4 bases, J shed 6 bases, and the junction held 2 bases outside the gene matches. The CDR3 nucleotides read TGTGCCAGTAGTAAGGACAGGGGGCGTCAGCCCCAGCATTTT. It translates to CASSKDRGRQPQHF. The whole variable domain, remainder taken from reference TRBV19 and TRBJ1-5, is DGGITQSPKYLFRKEGQNVTLSCEQNLNHDAMYWYRQDPGQGLRLIYYSQIVNDFQKGDIAEGYSVSREKKESFPLTVTSAQKNPTAFYLCASSKDRGRQPQHFGDGTRLSIL.